The 30 T cell receptor beta chains listed next were all sequenced from one sample in a study of blood T cells in healthy people across ages. Then a second PCR, running roughly 7 to 11 cycles, was carried out with a sample-barcoded 5' primer and a J-beta primer mix. From the 5' RACE reads, TCRdb called clonotypes with MiXCR, one entry per CDR3 protein. The sample includes 1.5 million to 2 million distinct CDR3 sequences, about 50% of them seen just once. Source material: blood. The receptors here all came from a woman aged 35 to 49 in good health.

This clonotype is a singleton in its sample. CDR3 coding DNA: TGTGCCAGCAGTGAGGGGACAGGGACCAACTATGGCTACACCTTC. This sequence encodes CASSEGTGTNYGYTF. This chain links TRBV6-1 with TRBJ1-2; TRBD1 matches at 9 bases. This CDR3 region has 15 residues. Germline V gene lookup returns CDR1 MNHNS and CDR2 SASEGT. Trimming removed 3 bases from V and 2 bases from J; junction bases left unmatched: 4.

This chain links TRBV12-3 or TRBV12-4 with TRBJ2-1, with TRBD2 matching over 9 bases. There are 15 residues in the CDR3. V shed 6 bases, J shed 8 bases, and the junction held 11 bases outside the gene matches. CDR3 sequence (DNA): TGTGCCAGCAGCCAGACTAGCGGACCTTTCTATGAGCAGTTCTTC. It specifies CASSQTSGPFYEQFF.

The V and J genes are TRBV29-1 and TRBJ2-5; 7 bases line up with TRBD2. Germline CDR1 and CDR2: SQVTM and ANQGSEA. The CDR3 extends over 15 amino acids. V trimming: 6 bases; J trimming: 2 bases; junction bases outside the gene matches: 12. CDR3 protein: CSVGLVGGRQETQYF. CDR3 nucleotides: TGCAGCGTCGGACTAGTGGGGGGTCGTCAAGAGACCCAGTACTTC. The full variable domain, rest sourced from reference TRBV29-1 and TRBJ2-5, is SAVISQKPSRDICQRGTSLTIQCQVDSQVTMMFWYRQQPGQSLTLIATANQGSEATYESGFVIDKFPISRPNLTFSTLTVSNMSPEDSSIYLCSVGLVGGRQETQYFGPGTRLLVL.

J is TRBJ1-2 and V is TRBV18, with 10 bases aligning to TRBD1. The CDR3 totals 15 residues. The V segment lost 2 bases and the J segment 3 bases; nucleotides outside the gene matches: 3. From germline, CDR1 is KGHSH and CDR2 LQKENI. The CDR3 region has the DNA TGTGCCAGCTCACCAAAAGGGACAGGGGACTATGGCTACACCTTC. Translating gives CASSPKGTGDYGYTF.

The genes are TRBV4-3 and TRBJ2-5; 7 bases align to TRBD1. This CDR3 contains 15 residues. Trimming took 3 bases from V and 4 from J; bases not matched to a gene: 8. In germline, CDR1 is LGHNA, CDR2 YSLEER. The CDR3 bases are TGCGCCAGCAGCCACGACAGGGTACCTAGAGAGACCCAGTACTTC. Translating gives CASSHDRVPRETQYF.

The chain has TRBV7-2 and TRBJ1-2; a weak D match, TRBD1 (5 bases). The germline V gene has CDR1 SGHTA and CDR2 FQGNSA. V gave up 4 bases and J gave up 0 bases, with 12 bases separating them. CDR3 size: 15 residues. This chain's CDR3 is CTSSSPGGANYGYTF. CDR3 DNA sequence: TGTACCAGCAGCTCACCCGGGGGAGCTAACTATGGCTACACCTTC.

This rearrangement joins TRBV9 to TRBJ2-3, with TRBD2 identical over 9 bases. Looked up from germline, CDR1 is SGDLS and CDR2 is YYNGEE. V lost 1 base and J lost 0; bases outside the gene matches: 3. There are 16 residues in the CDR3. DNA of the CDR3: TGTGCCAGCAGCGTAAGGACTAGCGAAAGCACAGATACGCAGTATTTT. This sequence encodes CASSVRTSESTDTQYF.

The rearrangement joins TRBV6-2 or TRBV6-3 to TRBJ2-4, with TRBD2 as a possible D gene (5 bases). The DNA end is more similar to TRBJ2-7, so the J call may be wrong. Germline-derived CDR1 and CDR2 are MNHEY and SVGEGT. The CDR3 is 14 residues long. CDR3 protein: CASSPRVLLYEQYF. CDR3 bases: TGTGCCAGCAGTCCGCGGGTCTTACTCTACGAGCAGTACTTC.

The V call is TRBV4-3, the J call TRBJ2-5; the match to TRBD1 covers 7 bases. The CDR3 extends over 18 amino acids. Trimming at V came to 1 base and at J to 1 base, leaving 12 bases not matched to a gene. Looked up from germline, CDR1 is LGHNA and CDR2 is YSLEER. CDR3 sequence reads: CASSQALTGTAVQETQYF. CDR3 coding DNA: TGCGCCAGCAGCCAAGCCCTTACCGGGACAGCCGTCCAAGAGACCCAGTACTTC.

Comments on this clonotype: The junction differs from germline at one of its ends, possibly a read error. The CDR3 region has the DNA TGTGCCTGCAGTGAAAGGGAGCAGTTCTTC. This gives the protein CACSEREQFF. This sequence joins TRBV2 and TRBJ2-1; no definite D call. There are 10 residues in the CDR3. Germline V lookup: CDR1 SNHLY, CDR2 FYNNEI.

This chain links TRBV7-6 with TRBJ1-1; D perhaps matches TRBD1 (6 bases). The CDR3 is 16 residues long. V gave up 1 base and J gave up 3 bases, with 15 bases separating them. The germline V gene encodes CDR1 SGHVS and CDR2 FNYEAQ. This chain's CDR3 is CASSLEEGGTDTEAFF. CDR3 nucleotide sequence: TGTGCCAGCAGCTTAGAGGAGGGGGGTACGGACACTGAAGCTTTCTTT.

This rearrangement joins TRBV15 to TRBJ2-2, with TRBD1 matching over 9 bases. This CDR3 spans 15 amino acids. V lost 5 bases to trimming and J lost 5 bases; unmatched junction nucleotides: 6. Germline CDR1 and CDR2: LNHNV and YYDKDF (reference sequence). The CDR3 region is CATSPGTGLTGELFF. The CDR3 region has the DNA TGTGCCACCAGCCCCGGGACAGGGCTTACCGGGGAGCTGTTTTTT.

This clonotype was seen more than once but under ten times. The V and J genes are TRBV4-2 and TRBJ2-5, with a weak D call TRBD1 (5 bases). Between the trimmed V and J ends, which lost 3 bases and 4 bases, there was a span of 12 bases. The CDR3 runs to 14 residues. CDR1 is LGHNA, CDR2 YNFKEQ, per germline. This CDR3 is CASSHPREGETQYF. The CDR3 bases are TGTGCCAGCAGCCACCCCAGGGAAGGAGAGACCCAGTACTTC.

This clonotype has only a few counts. The chain recombines TRBV5-1 with TRBJ2-4, with 11 bases fitting TRBD1. The CDR3 loop spans 15 amino acids. The J segment lost 7 bases and the V segment lost 0 bases, leaving 3 bases of the junction unmatched. The germline V gene has CDR1 SGHRS and CDR2 YFSETQ. The CDR3 region is CASSLGTGGFNIQYF. In DNA, the CDR3 is TGCGCCAGCAGCTTGGGGACAGGGGGCTTCAACATTCAGTACTTC.

The chain joins TRBV20-1 to TRBJ2-5, with 7 bases that match TRBD1. V dropped 0 bases and J dropped 5; count of bases not matched to a gene: 6. Germline CDR1 DFQATT, CDR2 SNEGSKA (reference sequence). This CDR3 is 14 amino acids long. In DNA form, the CDR3 reads TGCAGTGCTAGAGACCCGGACAGGATTGAGACCCAGTACTTC. This encodes CSARDPDRIETQYF.

This clonotype has just a few counts. This chain joins TRBV14 and TRBJ2-5; possibly TRBD1 for D (6 bases). V was cut by 6 bases and J by 3 bases, with 17 bases left in between. Germline CDR1 and CDR2: SGHDN and FVKESK. This CDR3 is 15 amino acids long. CDR3 sequence: CASRPSRGSEETQYF. In DNA, the CDR3 is TGTGCCAGCAGGCCAAGCAGGGGCAGCGAAGAGACCCAGTACTTC. The full variable domain, with the rest looked up from reference TRBV14 and TRBJ2-5, is EAGVTQFPSHSVIEKGQTVTLRCDPISGHDNLYWYRRVMGKEIKFLLHFVKESKQDESGMPNNRFLAERTGGTYSTLKVQPAELEDSGVYFCASRPSRGSEETQYFGPGTRLLVL.

The chain links TRBV6-5 to TRBJ2-6; D tentatively reads TRBD1 or TRBD2 (6 bases each). CDR1 is MNHEY, CDR2 SVGAGI, per germline. The V end was cut by 2 bases, the J end by 1 base, with 12 bases between. The CDR3 extends over 17 amino acids. CDR3 amino acids: CASSYLEGGSGANVLTF. CDR3 DNA: TGTGCCAGCAGTTACCTAGAGGGGGGATCTGGGGCCAACGTCCTGACTTTC.

This clonotype was seen a handful of times. This chain uses TRBV5-1 with TRBJ2-1, with D perhaps TRBD1 (7 bases). Trimming removed 2 bases at V and 3 bases at J, with 18 bases between. Germline V gene sequence: CDR1 SGHRS, CDR2 YFSETQ. This CDR3 comprises 17 residues. Here the CDR3 DNA reads TGCGCCAGCAGCTTATCCCCACCAGGGGGGCTCTACAATGAGCAGTTCTTC. It specifies CASSLSPPGGLYNEQFF.

This chain uses TRBV6-2 or TRBV6-3 with TRBJ2-1, with 13 bases fitting TRBD2. V was pared by 7 bases and J by 5 bases, with 11 bases of the junction left unmatched. CDR1 is MNHEY and CDR2 is SVGEGT in the germline V gene. The CDR3 is made up of 17 amino acids. The CDR3 protein is CASNELAGGPTDNEQFF. Here the CDR3 DNA reads TGTGCCAGCAACGAACTAGCGGGGGGGCCTACCGACAATGAGCAGTTCTTC.

On this clonotype: At one end the junction does not follow the germline gene, possibly because of a read error. V usage is TRBV11-2 and J usage is TRBJ2-4; perhaps TRBD2 as D (5 bases). Judging by the DNA end, TRBJ2-7 fits better; the J call may be wrong. Germline V gene sequence: CDR1 SGHAT, CDR2 FQNNGV. The CDR3 extends over 15 amino acids. The CDR3 is CASSPSGSSLYEQYF. CDR3 DNA sequence: TGCGCCAGCAGCCCCAGCGGCAGTAGTCTCTACGAGCAGTACTTC.

The V and J genes are TRBV7-2 and TRBJ2-1; TRBD2 might be the D (6 bases). The CDR3 runs 17 residues. Deletions cut 5 bases from V and 8 bases from J, with 25 bases between. CDR1 and CDR2 from the germline V gene are SGHTA and FQGNSA. The CDR3 reads CASSPQSFFSSGDEQFF. In nucleotides, the CDR3 is TGTGCCAGCAGCCCACAGTCCTTTTTCAGCTCGGGGGATGAGCAGTTCTTC.

The rearrangement uses TRBV6-5 and TRBJ2-7, with TRBD2 matching over 8 bases. The CDR3 is 15 residues long. CDR1 is MNHEY and CDR2 is SVGAGI in the germline V gene. Trimming took 6 bases from V and 3 from J; bases not matched to a gene: 10. The CDR3 DNA reads TGTGCCAGCAGGCCAGCGGGGGCGAGCTTCTACGAGCAGTACTTC. It is translated as CASRPAGASFYEQYF.

Concerning this clonotype: At one boundary the junction diverges from the germline segment, which might be a read error. DNA of the CDR3: TGTGCCAGCAGCTCTTTCCAGGGGTATCAAGGGACCCAGTACTTC. This sequence encodes CASSSFQGYQGTQYF. The V call is TRBV14, the J call TRBJ2-5; D perhaps matches TRBD1 (6 bases). This CDR3 is built from 15 residues. CDR1 and CDR2 (germline): SGHDN, FVKESK. Variable domain in full (rest from reference TRBV14 and TRBJ2-5): EAGVTQFPSHSVIEKGQTVTLRCDPISGHDNLYWYRRVMGKEIKFLLHFVKESKQDESGMPNNRFLAERTGGTYSTLKVQPAELEDSGVYFCASSSFQGYQGTQYFGPGTRLLVL.

This chain's CDR3 is CASARGGANYGYTF. DNA of the CDR3: TGTGCCAGCGCGCGAGGGGGCGCTAACTATGGCTACACCTTC. The chain carries TRBV28 and TRBJ1-2, with TRBD1 identical over 7 bases. Germline V gene lookup returns CDR1 MDHEN and CDR2 SYDVKM. The CDR3 runs 14 residues. J gave up 0 bases and V 8 bases, and 6 bases lay outside the gene matches.

The genes are TRBV24-1 and TRBJ2-7; TRBD1 matches at 9 bases. Germline lookup yields CDR1 KGHDR and CDR2 SFDVKD. The CDR3 is 15 amino acids. Trimming took 3 bases from V and 4 from J; bases not matched to a gene: 6. The CDR3 here is CATSDPRDRDYEQYF. The CDR3 DNA reads TGTGCCACCAGTGATCCCCGGGACAGGGATTACGAGCAGTACTTC.

The chain joins TRBV6-1 to TRBJ1-5; D is unresolved. Germline V gene lookup returns CDR1 MNHNS and CDR2 SASEGT. This CDR3 has 14 amino acids. Trimming left V 6 bases short and J 1 base short, with 10 bases between. The CDR3 region is CASSRFASNQPQHF. DNA of the CDR3: TGTGCCAGCAGCCGGTTCGCGAGCAATCAGCCCCAGCATTTT.

The rearrangement joins TRBV7-2 to TRBJ2-1; 10 bases align to TRBD2. Germline CDR1 and CDR2: SGHTA and FQGNSA. The CDR3 is made up of 16 amino acids. With V trimmed by 1 base and J by 7 bases, 7 bases remained unmatched. The CDR3 DNA reads as TGTGCCAGCAGCTTAGTGAGGATTAGCGGGGGGAATGAGCAGTTCTTC. Translated: CASSLVRISGGNEQFF.

V is TRBV6-5 and J is TRBJ1-5; a possible D gene is TRBD1 (5 bases). V was trimmed by 6 bases and J by 0 bases, leaving 12 bases between them. Germline-derived CDR1 and CDR2 are MNHEY and SVGAGI. The CDR3 contains 15 residues. The DNA for the CDR3 is TGTGCCAGCAGGAGGGGTGCGGATAGCAATCAGCCCCAGCATTTT. Translation gives CASRRGADSNQPQHF.

The CDR3 coding sequence is TGTGCCATCGCGACAGGGAGCACAGATACGCAGTATTTT. The encoded protein is CAIATGSTDTQYF. The chain carries TRBV10-3 and TRBJ2-3; 7 nucleotides match TRBD1. The CDR3 totals 13 residues. Trimming cost V 8 bases and J 0 bases; bases outside gene matches: 2. Per germline, CDR1 ENHRY and CDR2 SYGVKD.

The CDR3 DNA is TGTGCCAGCAGTGTAATAGGGAACACTGAAGCTTTCTTT. This codes for CASSVIGNTEAFF. This chain uses TRBV6-5 with TRBJ1-1; D ambiguous. Trimming pared 5 bases from V and 1 base from J, leaving 8 bases between. Germline V gene data show CDR1 as MNHEY and CDR2 as SVGAGI. This CDR3 contains 13 residues.